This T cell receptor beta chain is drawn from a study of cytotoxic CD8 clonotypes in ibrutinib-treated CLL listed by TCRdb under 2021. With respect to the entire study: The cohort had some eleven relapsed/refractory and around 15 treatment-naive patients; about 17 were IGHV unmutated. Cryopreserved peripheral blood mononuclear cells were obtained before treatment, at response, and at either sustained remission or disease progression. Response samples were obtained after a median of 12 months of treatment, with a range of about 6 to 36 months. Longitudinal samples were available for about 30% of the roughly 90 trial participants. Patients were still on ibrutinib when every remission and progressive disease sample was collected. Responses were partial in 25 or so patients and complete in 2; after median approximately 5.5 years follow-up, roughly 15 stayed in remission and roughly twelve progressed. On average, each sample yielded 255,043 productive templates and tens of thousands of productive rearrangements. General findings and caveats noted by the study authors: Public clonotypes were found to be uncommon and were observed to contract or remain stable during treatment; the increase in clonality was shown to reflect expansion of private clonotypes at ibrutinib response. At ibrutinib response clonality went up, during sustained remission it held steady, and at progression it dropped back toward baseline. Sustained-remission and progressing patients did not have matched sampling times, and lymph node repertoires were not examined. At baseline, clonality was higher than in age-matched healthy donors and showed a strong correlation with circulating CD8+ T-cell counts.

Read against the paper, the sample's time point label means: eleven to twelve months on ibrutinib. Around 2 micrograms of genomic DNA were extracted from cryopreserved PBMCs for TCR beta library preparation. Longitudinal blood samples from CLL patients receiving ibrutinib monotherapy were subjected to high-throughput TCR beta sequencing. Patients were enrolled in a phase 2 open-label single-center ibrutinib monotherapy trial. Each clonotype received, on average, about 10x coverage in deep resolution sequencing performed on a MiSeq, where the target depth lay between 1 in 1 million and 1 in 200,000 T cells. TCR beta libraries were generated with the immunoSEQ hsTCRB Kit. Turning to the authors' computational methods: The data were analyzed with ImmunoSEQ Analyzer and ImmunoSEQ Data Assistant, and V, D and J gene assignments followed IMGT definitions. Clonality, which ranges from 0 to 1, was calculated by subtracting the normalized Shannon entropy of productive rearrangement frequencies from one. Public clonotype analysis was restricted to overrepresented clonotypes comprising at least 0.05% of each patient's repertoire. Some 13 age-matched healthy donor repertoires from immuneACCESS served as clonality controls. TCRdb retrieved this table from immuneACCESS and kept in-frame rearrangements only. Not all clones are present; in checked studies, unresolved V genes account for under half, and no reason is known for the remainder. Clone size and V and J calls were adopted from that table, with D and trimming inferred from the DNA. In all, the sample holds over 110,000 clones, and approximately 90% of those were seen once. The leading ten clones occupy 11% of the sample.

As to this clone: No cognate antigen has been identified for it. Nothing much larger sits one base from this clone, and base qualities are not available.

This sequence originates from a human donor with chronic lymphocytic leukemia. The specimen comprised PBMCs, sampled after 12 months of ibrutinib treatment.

DNA sequence: TGTGCCAGCAGCTTAGACAGGAACGAGCAGTACTTC. It codes for CASSLDRNEQYF. The chain joins TRBV7-2 to TRBJ2-7; a weak D assignment points to TRBD1 (5 bases agree). CDR1 and CDR2 are read off the germline V gene as SGHTA and FQGNSA. Inclusive of the bounding cysteine and phenylalanine, the CDR3 is 12 residues long. Only CDR3 DNA is held: 36 bases, read in frame from base 1. Cut back by 1 base and 5 bases, the V and J ends lie 6 bases apart. Extended through the reference TRBV7-2 and TRBJ2-7 proteins, this CDR3 yields the full variable domain: GAGVSQSPSNKVTEKGKDVELRCDPISGHTALYWYRQSLGQGLEFLIYFQGNSAPDKSGLPSDRFSAERTGGSVSTLTIQRTQQEDSAVYLCASSLDRNEQYFGPGTRLTVT.